The rows below give T cell receptor beta chains drawn from one sample of a study of CD8+ T cells in alopecia areata. Profiling relied on immunoSEQ multiplex PCR, and the TCRdb table lists in-frame clones only, not all of them. The sample has almost 250,000 clones; under 70% are singletons. Sequencing was performed on CD4+ T cells sorted from blood, taken at week 0. Receptors originate from a human donor with alopecia areata. Each CDR3 is given with its conserved first and last residue. The order of the fields is D gene, V gene, clone size, J gene, CDR3 DNA, CDR3 protein. A D gene is named only where the DNA matches it firmly. The size of a clone is reported for some rows only, either as once, few or many, or as a class for expanded clones.

NA,TRBV7-9,NA,TRBJ1-2,TGTGCCAGCAGCGAAGGCTACACCTTC,CASSEGYTF
NA,TRBV10-3,NA,TRBJ1-2,TGTGCCATCAGTGATGGGAGTGGCTACACCTTC,CAISDGSGYTF
NA,TRBV6-5,few,TRBJ1-1,TGTGCCAGCAGTTACGCCGGACGGGACACTGAAGCTTTCTTT,CASSYAGRDTEAFF
NA,TRBV25-1,once,TRBJ1-2,TGTGCCAGCAGTGAGACAGAAACTAACTATGGCTACACCTTC,CASSETETNYGYTF
NA,TRBV7-2,few,TRBJ1-1,TGTGCCAGCAGCTTAGTGTCGGGGGCGTCTGAAGCTTTCTTT,CASSLVSGASEAFF
NA,TRBV5-1,NA,TRBJ2-1,TGCGCCAGCAGCTTGATAGGGGGAAACGCCTACAATGAGCAGTTCTTC,CASSLIGGNAYNEQFF
NA,TRBV7-2,few,TRBJ1-4,TGTGCCAGCAGCGCCAGGGGAACTAATGAAAAACTGTTTTTT,CASSARGTNEKLFF
NA,TRBV6-5,NA,TRBJ2-2,TGTGCCAGCAGTGCGTCCCACGACACCGGGGAGCTGTTTTTT,CASSASHDTGELFF
NA,TRBV11-2,NA,TRBJ1-2,TGTGCCAGCAGCCCCACTAGGGGCGGGCTTGGCTACACCTTC,CASSPTRGGLGYTF
TRBD1,TRBV7-8,NA,TRBJ1-3,TGTGCCAGCAGCCCATGGACAGGGGAAGGAAACACCATATATTTT,CASSPWTGEGNTIYF
NA,TRBV29-1,NA,TRBJ1-5,TGCAGCGTTGGGAGAACGATTGGGCAGCCCCAGCATTTT,CSVGRTIGQPQHF
NA,TRBV29-1,NA,TRBJ1-2,TGCAGCGCGGCGGCAGGGCCTAGCTATGGCTACACCTTC,CSAAAGPSYGYTF
TRBD2,TRBV19,many,TRBJ2-3,TGTGCCAGTAGTCGGACTAGCGGGGGCACAGATACGCAGTATTTT,CASSRTSGGTDTQYF
NA,TRBV10-3,few,TRBJ2-7,TGTGCCATCACTCCGACAGGTTCCTACGAGCAGTACTTC,CAITPTGSYEQYF
TRBD1,TRBV29-1,NA,TRBJ1-2,TGCAGCGTACAGGGGGAACAGTATGGCTACACCTTC,CSVQGEQYGYTF
TRBD1,TRBV30,NA,TRBJ1-1,TGTGCCTGGAGTTGGACAGGGGCCTGGGCTGAAGCTTTCTTT,CAWSWTGAWAEAFF
TRBD1,TRBV4-2,NA,TRBJ2-2,TGTGCCAGCAGCCACCCTTCTCCGGGACAGAAGAACACCGGGGAGCTGTTTTTT,CASSHPSPGQKNTGELFF
NA,TRBV5-1,NA,TRBJ1-5,TGCGCCAGCAGGTGGGGGGAGGATCAGCCCCAGCATTTT,CASRWGEDQPQHF
TRBD2,TRBV9,NA,TRBJ2-3,TGTGCCAGCAGCGTAGGGACTAGCGGAGCAGATACGCAGTATTTT,CASSVGTSGADTQYF
NA,TRBV9,NA,TRBJ1-1,TGTGCCAGCAGCGTAGCTCCCCGGGGGACTGAAGCTTTCTTT,CASSVAPRGTEAFF
TRBD1,TRBV25-1,once,TRBJ1-5,TGTGCCAGCAGTGACCCCGGGACAGGGGATCAGCCCCAGCATTTT,CASSDPGTGDQPQHF
TRBD1,TRBV27,NA,TRBJ2-7,TGTGCCAGCAAAAGACAGGGGAGCTCCTACGAGCAGTACTTC,CASKRQGSSYEQYF
NA,TRBV7-3,NA,TRBJ2-6,TGTGCCAGCAGCTTAATCGGTGGTACCTCTGGGGCCAACGTCCTGACTTTC,CASSLIGGTSGANVLTF
TRBD1,TRBV18,NA,TRBJ2-3,TGTGCCAGTGAGGGACAGCTCACAGATACGCAGTATTTT,CASEGQLTDTQYF
TRBD1,TRBV30,NA,TRBJ2-5,TGTGCCTGGAGTGTACAGGGGGCCGGTGAGACCCAGTACTTC,CAWSVQGAGETQYF
TRBD1,TRBV14,few,TRBJ1-1,TGTGCCAGCAGCCAGACAGGGGCTGGAAGAACTGAAGCTTTCTTT,CASSQTGAGRTEAFF